Below, one T cell receptor (beta chain) is given with its context. Random hexamers were used to reverse transcribe about 0.5 to 1 ug of RNA. MiXCR, run by TCRdb on the immunoSEQ multiplex PCR reads, gives a single entry per CDR3 protein. The profile shows over 100,000 distinct CDR3 sequences, 85% to 95% of them singletons. Trimming left V 0 bases short and J 8 bases short, with 12 bases between. There are 14 residues in the CDR3. Germline loops: CDR1 SGHDT, CDR2 YYEEEE. This entry is derived from a study of CD8 T cells in Susac syndrome. TEMRA cells were FACS-enriched, unlike CD8+ and CD4+ T cells, which were negatively isolated.

The receptor was isolated from a human donor in good health. The sequenced sample was CD8+ T cells from PBMCs. The chain has TRBV5-6 and TRBJ2-1; maybe TRBD1 (6 bases). DNA for the CDR3: TGTGCCAGCAGCTTGGAGTACAGACAGGATGAGCAGTTCTTC. Translated, it gives CASSLEYRQDEQFF.